This T cell receptor (beta chain) emerged from a study of vaccination and CD4 T cells after COVID-19. Study-level background: Stimulation of cells relied on overlapping spike peptides derived from SARS-CoV-2, HCoV-NL63, HCoV-OC43 and HCoV-229E.

The assay that was used to sequence DNA from cultured CD4+ T cells was the Oncomine TCR Beta short-read assay. Each CDR3 protein gets one entry after TCRdb re-called the PCR reads with MiXCR. The sample shows about 15,000 distinct CDR3 sequences, roughly half of them seen only once. The treatment here: 10-day PBMC culture with coronavirus spike peptide pools or control peptides (ViraFEST assay). Remarks on this clonotype: Its antigen is undetermined.

The V segment lost 1 base and the J segment 5 bases; nucleotides outside the gene matches: 4. This CDR3 contains 16 residues. Germline loops: CDR1 KGHSH, CDR2 LQKENI. The rearrangement joins TRBV18 to TRBJ2-1; 11 bases align to TRBD2. The receptor was isolated from a human donor who had recovered from COVID-19. The sample consisted of CD4+ T cells from blood, cultured in vitro. The CDR3 loop is CASSPLRLAGNNEQFF. In DNA, the CDR3 is TGTGCCAGCTCACCACTTCGACTAGCGGGGAACAATGAGCAGTTCTTC.